A single sample is the source of the 14 T cell receptor beta chains below, sequenced in a study of cytomegalovirus exposure and HLA in healthy donors. It was with 60 Vbeta and 13 Jbeta primers that the PCR ran. The method was immunoSEQ multiplex PCR; TCRdb's version includes in-frame clones alone and lacks a portion of them. The table records about 190,000 clones, approximately 86% of them present only once. Sequenced: PBMCs. These receptors were obtained from a woman in her 30s in good health and CMV-seronegative.

The J gene is TRBJ2-2, the V gene TRBV28; TRBD2 matches at 7 bases. The germline CDR1 and CDR2 sequences are MDHEN and SYDVKM. Trimming took 6 bases from V and 6 from J; bases not matched to a gene: 7. The CDR3 has 14 residues. The CDR3 nucleotides read TGTGCCAGCAGAAGCCCAGGGAGGGCCGGGGAGCTGTTTTTT. It translates to CASRSPGRAGELFF.

The CDR3 nucleotides are TGTGCCAGCAGTGATTCGACTCTCTGGGGGGGGAACGATGCCGATACGCAGTATTTT. Protein: CASSDSTLWGGNDADTQYF. The rearrangement links TRBV2 to TRBJ2-3; 7 nucleotides line up with TRBD2. Germline trimming cut 3 bases from V and 6 bases from J; bases unmatched to any gene: 21. CDR1 SNHLY and CDR2 FYNNEI come from the germline V gene. The CDR3 runs to 19 residues.

The rearrangement uses TRBV2 and TRBJ1-6, with D uncertain. The CDR3 has 14 amino acids. V was cut by 6 bases and J by 9 bases, with 15 bases left in between. The V gene's germline CDR1 is SNHLY and CDR2 FYNNEI. CDR3 protein: CASSLQSRFSPLHF. DNA of the CDR3: TGTGCCAGCAGCCTACAGAGCCGATTTTCACCCCTCCACTTT.

The V and J genes are TRBV18 and TRBJ1-2; 10 bases map to TRBD1. The germline V gene has CDR1 KGHSH and CDR2 LQKENI. This CDR3 contains 13 residues. The V gene end was trimmed by 8 bases and the J gene end by 8 bases; junction bases not matched to a gene: 8. CDR3 coding DNA: TGTGCCAGCACCGCGACAGGGGGCGAAGGCTACACCTTC. Protein sequence: CASTATGGEGYTF.

The rearrangement joins TRBV6-5 to TRBJ2-3, with 7 positions matching TRBD1. Unmatched junction bases numbered 7, after V lost 4 bases and J lost 3 bases. This CDR3 comprises 15 residues. CDR1 is MNHEY, CDR2 SVGAGI, per germline. The CDR3: CASSLLGTVTDTQYF. In nucleotides, the CDR3 is TGTGCCAGCAGTTTGCTCGGGACAGTGACAGATACGCAGTATTTT.

The V call is TRBV10-3, the J call TRBJ2-7; D may be TRBD2 (7 bases). Germline loops: CDR1 ENHRY, CDR2 SYGVKD. The length of the CDR3 is 12 residues. V dropped 5 bases and J dropped 7 bases, with 12 bases sitting between them. CDR3 protein: CAISMGGPEQYF. As DNA, the CDR3 is TGTGCCATCAGTATGGGGGGGCCTGAGCAGTACTTC.

This clone showed up just once. V usage is TRBV6-4 and J usage is TRBJ1-4; D gene ambiguous. Germline CDR1 reads MRHNA; CDR2 reads SNTAGT. The CDR3 totals 17 residues. Trimming removed 3 bases from V and 2 bases from J, with 16 bases in between. The CDR3 loop reads CASSEFVARGTNEKLFF. DNA of the CDR3: TGTGCCAGCAGTGAGTTTGTTGCTAGAGGTACTAATGAAAAACTGTTTTTT.

The chain recombines TRBV13 with TRBJ2-4; 12 positions agree with TRBD2. The CDR3 is made up of 16 amino acids. Per the germline V gene, CDR1 is PRHDT and CDR2 is FYEKMQ (reference sequence). Trimming at V came to 5 bases and at J to 6 bases, leaving 8 bases not matched to a gene. The CDR3 region has the DNA TGTGCCAGCAGCCCTTCCGGGACTAGCGGGTTAAACATTCAGTACTTC. This translates into CASSPSGTSGLNIQYF.

The chain carries TRBV5-1 and TRBJ2-5; 7 nucleotides match TRBD2. CDR1 is SGHRS, CDR2 YFSETQ, per germline. Trimming took 0 bases from V and 6 from J; bases not matched to a gene: 8. This CDR3 region has 15 residues. The CDR3, as DNA: TGCGCCAGCAGCTTGGAGGGACTAATTATAAAGACCCAGTACTTC. Residues: CASSLEGLIIKTQYF.

The V and J genes are TRBV28 and TRBJ1-6; maybe TRBD1 (5 bases). This CDR3 comprises 12 residues. V lost 5 bases and J lost 13, with 12 bases in between. Germline-derived CDR1 and CDR2 are MDHEN and SYDVKM. The CDR3: CASSVDRGPLHF. The DNA for the CDR3 is TGTGCCAGCAGTGTAGACAGAGGTCCCCTCCACTTT.

J is TRBJ2-3 and V is TRBV6-1, with 7 bases that match TRBD2. With 7 bases clipped from V and 0 bases from J, the junction kept 7 bases outside the gene matches. The germline V gene encodes CDR1 MNHNS and CDR2 SASEGT. The CDR3 is 15 residues long. CDR3 region: CASTRDYASTDTQYF. The CDR3 bases are TGTGCCAGCACTCGGGACTACGCCAGCACAGATACGCAGTATTTT.

V gene TRBV2 combines with J gene TRBJ2-7; D is possibly TRBD1 (6 bases). Trimming cost V 7 bases and J 3 bases, with 13 bases left between them. The germline V gene has CDR1 SNHLY and CDR2 FYNNEI. This CDR3 contains 13 residues. The CDR3 reads CASNRDTYYEQYF. CDR3 nucleotide sequence: TGTGCCAGCAATCGGGACACCTACTACGAGCAGTACTTC.

This clone was detected only once. V is TRBV18 and J is TRBJ1-1; TRBD1 agrees at 7 bases. There are 14 residues in the CDR3. Germline trimming cut 3 bases from V and 3 bases from J; bases unmatched to any gene: 4. Per the germline V gene, CDR1 is KGHSH and CDR2 is LQKENI. The CDR3 loop reads CASSPRTGDTEAFF. CDR3 in DNA: TGTGCCAGCTCACCGCGCACAGGGGACACTGAAGCTTTCTTT.

J is TRBJ2-1 and V is TRBV11-2; TRBD2 aligns across 9 bases. Germline V gene lookup returns CDR1 SGHAT and CDR2 FQNNGV. The CDR3 contains 14 residues. V dropped 1 base and J dropped 9; count of bases not matched to a gene: 4. The CDR3 DNA follows: TGTGCCAGCAGCTTAGTAGCGGGGGTCAGTGAGCAGTTCTTC. Translation gives CASSLVAGVSEQFF.